This T cell receptor (beta chain) was sequenced for a study of cytomegalovirus exposure and HLA in healthy donors. With regard to this clone: Its cognate antigen is unknown.

Germline assignment: CDR1 MNHNS and CDR2 SASEGT. This CDR3 contains 13 residues. Trimming stripped 5 bases from V and 3 bases from J, with 10 bases between. Study findings and constraints: In vitro assays verified that three CMV-associated chains recognized CMV antigens specifically. A later analysis reportedly identified an Asian-associated ancestry cluster as carrying fewer N-insertions than the roughly 700-donor mean. TCR beta sequences reportedly predicted most subjects' HLA-A and HLA-B alleles accurately. Most TCR sequences proved rare, with some public TCRs found in many donors.

Both 60 Vbeta primers and 13 Jbeta primers went into the PCR. Repertoires were generated with immunoSEQ multiplex PCR, while TCRdb's copy carries only in-frame clones and drops some. Of 150,000 to 200,000 clones listed, around 80% are singletons. This chain links TRBV6-1 with TRBJ1-1; weak D call: TRBD1 (6 bases). Material: PBMCs. The sequence was obtained from a woman aged 25 to 45 in good health and CMV-seropositive. Here the CDR3 reads CASSLTGYTEAFF. CDR3 DNA: TGTGCCAGCAGTCTCACAGGGTACACTGAAGCTTTCTTT.